The 24 T cell receptor beta chains reported below all come from one sample, sequenced in a study of siplizumab effects on memory and regulatory T cells. The repertoire was sequenced with immunoSEQ multiplex PCR; TCRdb's copy has only in-frame clones and lacks some. The data contain around 77,000 clones, less than 95% of them singletons. Sequences were obtained from CD8+ T cells sorted from blood. These receptors all come from a human donor in good health.

The chain carries TRBV19 and TRBJ1-1; weak D call: TRBD1 (5 bases). Germline CDR1 is LNHDA and CDR2 is SQIVND (reference sequence). The CDR3 is 14 amino acids. Trimming cost V 3 bases and J 3 bases, with 11 bases left between them. The CDR3 loop is CASSMGQVHTEAFF. CDR3 sequence (DNA): TGTGCCAGTAGTATGGGGCAGGTACACACTGAAGCTTTCTTT.

Here the CDR3 reads CAISESGSGGSYGYTF. DNA of the CDR3: TGTGCCATCAGTGAGTCGGGAAGTGGGGGAAGCTATGGCTACACCTTC. V gene TRBV10-3 combines with J gene TRBJ1-2; possible D gene TRBD1, 5 bases. CDR3 length: 16 amino acids. The ends were cut back, 0 bases at V and 4 bases at J, with 15 bases in the middle. Germline V gene data show CDR1 as ENHRY and CDR2 as SYGVKD.

The sample holds one count of this clone. V is TRBV10-1 and J is TRBJ2-2; D gene ambiguous. V lost 3 bases to trimming and J lost 0 bases, with 8 bases between them. The CDR3 length is 15 residues. Germline V gene lookup returns CDR1 WNHNN and CDR2 SYGVQD (reference sequence). The CDR3 loop is CASSDVTTNTGELFF. For the CDR3, the DNA is TGCGCCAGCAGTGATGTGACGACGAACACCGGGGAGCTGTTTTTT.

This chain links TRBV13 with TRBJ1-1; weak D call: TRBD1 (5 bases). The ends were cut back, 5 bases at V and 8 bases at J, with 18 bases in the middle. CDR1 PRHDT and CDR2 FYEKMQ come from the germline V gene (reference sequence). This CDR3 is built from 14 residues. For the CDR3, the DNA is TGTGCCAGCAGCCCCCCCGGGGGAATGCAAGAAGCTTTCTTT. It specifies CASSPPGGMQEAFF.

The chain recombines TRBV11-3 with TRBJ2-5, with 7 bases lining up with TRBD2. Germline V gene data show CDR1 as SGHNT and CDR2 as YENEEA. V lost 0 bases, J lost 5 bases, and 0 bases stayed unmatched. The CDR3 contains 13 residues. The CDR3 is CASSLDGGETQYF. The DNA of the CDR3 is TGTGCCAGCAGCTTAGACGGGGGGGAGACCCAGTACTTC.

The rearrangement links TRBV5-6 to TRBJ2-5, with D tentatively TRBD1 (5 bases). Trimming stripped 2 bases from V and 4 bases from J, with 15 bases between. In germline, CDR1 is SGHDT, CDR2 YYEEEE. This CDR3 region has 15 residues. In DNA form, the CDR3 reads TGTGCCAGCAGCTTTTTAGTTAGGGGTCGAGAGACCCAGTACTTC. Its translation: CASSFLVRGRETQYF.

The V and J genes are TRBV19 and TRBJ1-2; perhaps TRBD1 as D (5 bases). The germline V gene encodes CDR1 LNHDA and CDR2 SQIVND (reference sequence). V was shortened by 7 bases and J by 5 bases, with 17 bases between the two germline ends. The CDR3 length is 14 residues. Here the CDR3 reads CASNRDFASYGYTF. The DNA for the CDR3 is TGTGCCAGTAACCGGGACTTCGCTTCGTATGGCTACACCTTC.

The chain has TRBV6-1 and TRBJ2-2; D may be TRBD1 (5 bases). V was cut by 1 base and J by 0 bases, with 9 bases left in between. The CDR3 totals 16 residues. Germline-derived CDR1 and CDR2 are MNHNS and SASEGT. The CDR3: CASSEGGSSNTGELFF. The CDR3 region has the DNA TGTGCCAGCAGTGAAGGGGGCAGCTCGAACACCGGGGAGCTGTTTTTT.

The rearrangement links TRBV11-2 to TRBJ2-4; the match to TRBD1 covers 9 bases. The CDR3 is 18 residues long. The germline CDR1 and CDR2 sequences are SGHAT and FQNNGV. J was trimmed by 3 bases and V by 4 bases; bases with no gene match: 13. As DNA, the CDR3 is TGTGCCAGCAGCTCACCGGAGGGACAGGGAAAGGGCAAAAACATTCAGTACTTC. Amino acid sequence: CASSSPEGQGKGKNIQYF.

This clone was detected only a few times. The chain combines TRBV5-1 with TRBJ2-3; TRBD1 might be the D (6 bases). The CDR3 is 15 amino acids. Germline CDR1 SGHRS, CDR2 YFSETQ. V lost 4 bases to trimming and J lost 2 bases, with 14 bases between them. The CDR3 protein is CASSGGHQATDTQYF. Written as DNA, the CDR3 is TGCGCCAGCAGCGGGGGACACCAAGCCACAGATACGCAGTATTTT.

This chain links TRBV6-6 with TRBJ2-7; 8 bases line up with TRBD1. Trimming took 7 bases from V and 3 from J; bases not matched to a gene: 8. This CDR3 has 14 residues. CDR1 is MNHNY and CDR2 is SVGAGI in the germline V gene (reference sequence). CDR3 amino acids: CASNLRQGFYEQYF. In nucleotides, the CDR3 is TGTGCCAGCAACCTAAGACAGGGGTTCTACGAGCAGTACTTC.

The J gene is TRBJ2-3, the V gene TRBV11-1; D perhaps matches TRBD1 (6 bases). The CDR3 contains 15 residues. Trimming pared 3 bases from V and 1 base from J, leaving 11 bases between. From germline, CDR1 is SGHAT and CDR2 FQDESV (reference sequence). This CDR3 is CASSFTGIGTDTQYF. CDR3 DNA: TGTGCCAGCAGCTTTACAGGGATAGGCACAGATACGCAGTATTTT.

The genes are TRBV27 and TRBJ2-1, with TRBD2 matching 11 bases. This CDR3 comprises 15 residues. Per germline, CDR1 MNHEY and CDR2 SMNVEV (reference sequence). Germline trimming cut 4 bases from V and 8 bases from J; bases unmatched to any gene: 7. DNA for the CDR3: TGTGCCAGCAGTTGGGGGACTAGCGGTTGGGATGAGCAGTTCTTC. Encoded protein: CASSWGTSGWDEQFF.

V is TRBV19 and J is TRBJ2-1; 8 nucleotides agree with TRBD2. Looked up from germline, CDR1 is LNHDA and CDR2 is SQIVND (reference sequence). Trimming removed 9 bases from V and 6 bases from J; junction bases left unmatched: 10. The CDR3 has 14 amino acids. CDR3 bases: TGTGCCAGCTCGCCGGGGGGGGTCTTCAATGAGCAGTTCTTC. As protein: CASSPGGVFNEQFF.

The chain combines TRBV7-9 with TRBJ1-1; D uncertain. The V and J ends lost 5 bases and 1 base respectively, with 14 bases between them. The length of the CDR3 is 15 residues. Per the germline V gene, CDR1 is SEHNR and CDR2 is FQNEAQ (reference sequence). CDR3 loop: CASSPLEAGNTEAFF. In nucleotides, the CDR3 is TGTGCCAGCAGCCCCCTGGAGGCGGGGAACACTGAAGCTTTCTTT. The entire variable domain, with the rest obtained from reference TRBV7-9 and TRBJ1-1, is as follows: DTGVSQNPRHKITKRGQNVTFRCDPISEHNRLYWYRQTLGQGPEFLTYFQNEAQLEKSRLLSDRFSAERPKGSFSTLEIQRTEQGDSAMYLCASSPLEAGNTEAFFGQGTRLTVV.

In DNA, the CDR3 is TGTGCCAGCTCACCGCTGGGGGACGAGCAGTACTTC. The encoded protein is CASSPLGDEQYF. V usage is TRBV18 and J usage is TRBJ2-7, with D perhaps being TRBD1 or TRBD2 (5 bases each). CDR3 size: 12 residues. Germline loops: CDR1 KGHSH, CDR2 LQKENI. V lost 3 bases and J 5 bases, leaving 8 bases between the germline ends.

The V call is TRBV19, the J call TRBJ2-2; 7 bases are shared with TRBD1. The junction had 11 bases not matched to a gene; V was cut back by 6 bases and J by 7 bases. The CDR3 length is 15 residues. The germline V gene has CDR1 LNHDA and CDR2 SQIVND (reference sequence). The CDR3: CASSLGGRGIGELFF. CDR3 nucleotides: TGTGCCAGTAGCCTAGGGGGCAGGGGAATCGGGGAGCTGTTTTTT. The whole variable domain, filled in from reference TRBV19 and TRBJ2-2, reads DGGITQSPKYLFRKEGQNVTLSCEQNLNHDAMYWYRQDPGQGLRLIYYSQIVNDFQKGDIAEGYSVSREKKESFPLTVTSAQKNPTAFYLCASSLGGRGIGELFFGEGSRLTVL.

This clone showed up just once. The chain recombines TRBV7-9 with TRBJ2-3; D not certain. Trimming removed 10 bases at V and 5 bases at J, with 10 bases between. The CDR3 spans 11 residues. Germline loops: CDR1 SEHNR, CDR2 FQNEAQ (reference sequence). The CDR3 nucleotides read TGTGCCATCACAAATGGAGATACGCAGTATTTT. Its translation: CAITNGDTQYF.

The genes are TRBV2 and TRBJ2-1, with D hard to call. Trimming left V 4 bases short and J 5 bases short, with 6 bases between. The CDR3 runs to 12 residues. Germline assignment: CDR1 SNHLY and CDR2 FYNNEI. The CDR3 DNA reads as TGTGCCAGCAGTGGAGCTGACAATGAGCAGTTCTTC. Translating gives CASSGADNEQFF.

V and J are TRBV2 and TRBJ2-7; D gene unclear. The V end was cut by 6 bases, the J end by 0 bases, with 12 bases between. Germline V gene data show CDR1 as SNHLY and CDR2 as FYNNEI. The CDR3 extends over 14 amino acids. DNA for the CDR3: TGTGCCAGCAGCTTGGGCCGGAGCTCCTACGAGCAGTACTTC. This translates into CASSLGRSSYEQYF.

The chain combines TRBV5-6 with TRBJ2-7, with D possibly being TRBD2 (6 bases). CDR3 length: 15 amino acids. Trimming stripped 0 bases from V and 2 bases from J, with 12 bases between. Per germline, CDR1 SGHDT and CDR2 YYEEEE. The CDR3 sequence is CASSLDRGNTYEQYF. CDR3 bases: TGTGCCAGCAGCTTGGACCGGGGGAACACCTACGAGCAGTACTTC.

This clone turned up a few times. Other nucleotide sequences in the sample specify the same CDR3. This rearrangement joins TRBV4-1 to TRBJ1-1; D might be TRBD1 (6 bases). The CDR3 extends over 13 amino acids. The V gene lost 1 base and the J gene lost 4 bases, with 7 bases spanning the gap. Germline CDR1 is MGHRA and CDR2 is YSYEKL. The CDR3 reads CASSQVGGTEAFF. The CDR3 DNA sequence: TGCGCCAGCAGCCAAGTAGGGGGCACTGAAGCTTTCTTT.

This chain links TRBV7-9 with TRBJ2-1, with D possibly TRBD2 on 6 matching bases. The CDR3 is 13 residues long. The V and J ends lost 5 bases and 10 bases respectively, with 15 bases between them. Germline V gene sequence: CDR1 SEHNR, CDR2 FQNEAQ (reference sequence). The CDR3 region has the DNA TGTGCCAGCAGCCCCCTGGCGGGATGGGAGCAGTTCTTC. This codes for CASSPLAGWEQFF.

The V and J genes are TRBV6-5 and TRBJ2-7; D unclear. The V and J ends lost 8 bases and 7 bases respectively, with 6 bases between them. CDR3 length equals 9 residues. CDR1 is MNHEY and CDR2 is SVGAGI in the germline V gene. This CDR3 reads CASGPEQYF. Here the CDR3 DNA reads TGTGCCAGCGGGCCGGAGCAGTACTTC.